This T cell receptor (beta chain) derives from a study of graft-versus-host responses after intestinal transplantation. Study-wide background: Anti-thymocyte globulin induction, then tacrolimus and steroids for about 3 years, went to all recipients. Study-wide results and caveats: There were GvH clones found in recipient marrow, and some of them appeared first in ileum or blood.

Remarks on this clone: What it binds is unknown.

The CDR3 length is 17 residues. The V and J ends lost 8 bases and 4 bases, in that order; junction bases with no gene match: 15. Germline V gene lookup returns CDR1 SNHLY and CDR2 FYNNEI. Sequencing was performed with immunoSEQ multiplex PCR; in TCRdb, only in-frame clones are kept and a portion is missing. The sample has 90,000 to 150,000 clones, roughly 95% seen once; the top ten hold about 3.3%. The origin of this receptor is a human donor who received an intestinal transplant. The rearrangement links TRBV2 to TRBJ1-3; 9 nucleotides agree with TRBD1. The input for sequencing was unstimulated CD8+ T cells sorted from spleen or lymph node cells, taken before intestinal transplant. The CDR3 is CASQVGGRTGEGNTIYF. CDR3 in DNA: TGTGCCAGCCAAGTTGGTGGAAGGACAGGGGAAGGAAACACCATATATTTT.